The 3 T cell receptor beta chains in this list originate from one sample, sequenced in a study of CD4 T cells in relation to SARS-CoV-2 and coronaviruses. Profiling relied on immunoSEQ multiplex PCR, and the TCRdb table lists in-frame clones only, not all of them. The repertoire includes some 60,000 clones, about 90% of them detected once, and around 0.43% sits in the top ten. Sequencing used naive CD4+ T cells from PBMCs. Specified subset: naive CD4+ T cells isolated by negative enrichment. These receptor sequences come from an adult with COVID-19.

The chain uses TRBV6-5 and TRBJ2-5; 7 bases are shared with TRBD1. The CDR3 runs 15 residues. After removal of 4 bases from V and 2 bases from J, the junction contained 7 bases not matched to a gene. CDR1 is MNHEY, CDR2 SVGAGI, per germline. The CDR3 DNA sequence: TGTGCCAGCAGTTTCGACCGGGACAGTCAAGAGACCCAGTACTTC. It encodes CASSFDRDSQETQYF.

The chain employs TRBV27 and TRBJ2-3; perhaps TRBD2 as D (6 bases). Germline loops: CDR1 MNHEY, CDR2 SMNVEV (reference sequence). The CDR3 totals 17 residues. V was cut by 8 bases and J by 4 bases, with 25 bases left in between. CDR3 in amino acids: CASRARSVWRGADTQYF. CDR3 DNA sequence: TGTGCCAGCCGCGCGCGTTCGGTTTGGAGGGGCGCAGATACGCAGTATTTT.

The chain recombines TRBV6-5 with TRBJ2-7; D is uncertain. The V and J ends lost 4 bases and 3 bases respectively, with 4 bases between them. The germline V gene has CDR1 MNHEY and CDR2 SVGAGI. This CDR3 has 11 residues. The CDR3 loop is CASSSYYEQYF. CDR3 coding DNA: TGTGCCAGCAGTTCTTACTACGAGCAGTACTTC.